This T cell receptor (beta chain) was identified in a study of blood T cell repertoires in COVID-19. Turning to the study itself: Spain, Italy and the United States supplied samples that represented acute and convalescent COVID-19. Sources were T cells, B-cell-depleted T cells, or PBMCs; the material itself was cDNA or gDNA.

Per the study methods: The assay estimated nucleated cells by amplifying reference gene primers. Sequenced by immunoSEQ multiplex PCR; TCRdb stores in-frame clones only, minus some. V and J calls and clone size are copied from that table; D and trimming were computed from the DNA. Of hundreds of thousands of clones detected, around 83% appear once; the ten largest clones hold about 0.93%. This sequence originates from a man aged 40-55 years with acute or convalescent COVID-19. Material for sequencing was peripheral blood.

This CDR3 is CASSLDKAGRMTEAFF. For the CDR3, the DNA is TGTGCCAGCAGCTTAGATAAAGCAGGGCGGATGACTGAAGCTTTCTTT. The rearrangement uses TRBV11-2 and TRBJ1-1, with a possible D match to TRBD1 (5 bases). The length of the CDR3 is 16 residues. Germline CDR1 SGHAT, CDR2 FQNNGV. Trimming cost V 0 bases and J 5 bases, with 16 bases left between them.